This T cell receptor beta chain appears in the sequencing data of a study of T cell repertoires in cytomegalovirus infection. TCRdb re-called the reads with MiXCR, one entry per CDR3 protein. In the table there are some 680,000 distinct CDR3 sequences, 35% to 45% of which are singletons. The V gene end was trimmed by 5 bases and the J gene end by 6 bases; junction bases not matched to a gene: 12. The CDR3 extends over 16 amino acids. Germline CDR1 SGHVS, CDR2 FQNEAQ. This clonotype has a count of ten or more. The gene calls are TRBV7-8 and TRBJ2-1; 8 nucleotides match TRBD2. This receptor was taken from a human donor in good health (CMV status not recorded). Some clones in this sample may be carry-over from other donors' samples. Sequencing used PBMCs. The CDR3, as DNA: TGTGCCAGCAGCCCAAAAGCCCGGACTAGCCGCAATGAGCAGTTCTTC. Protein: CASSPKARTSRNEQFF.